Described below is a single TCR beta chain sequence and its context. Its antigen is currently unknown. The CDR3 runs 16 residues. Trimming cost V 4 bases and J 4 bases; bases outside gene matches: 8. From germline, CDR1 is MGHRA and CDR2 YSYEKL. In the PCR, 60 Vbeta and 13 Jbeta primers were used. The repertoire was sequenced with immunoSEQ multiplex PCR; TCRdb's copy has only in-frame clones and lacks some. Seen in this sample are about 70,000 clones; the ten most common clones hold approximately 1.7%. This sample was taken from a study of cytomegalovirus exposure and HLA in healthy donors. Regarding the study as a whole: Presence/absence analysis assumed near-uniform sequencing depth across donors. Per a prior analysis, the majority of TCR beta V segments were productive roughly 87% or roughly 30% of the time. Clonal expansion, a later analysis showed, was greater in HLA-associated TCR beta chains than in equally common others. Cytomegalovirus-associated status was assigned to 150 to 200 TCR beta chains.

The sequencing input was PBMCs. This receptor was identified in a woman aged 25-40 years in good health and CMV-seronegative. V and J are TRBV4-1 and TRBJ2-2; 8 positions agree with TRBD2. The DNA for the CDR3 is TGCGCCAGCAGCCCGATAGGAGCGGGGGTCACCGGGGAGCTGTTTTTT. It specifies CASSPIGAGVTGELFF.